This T cell receptor beta chain emerged from a study of blood T cell repertoires in COVID-19. Germline values: CDR1 LNHDA, CDR2 SQIVND (reference sequence). Trimming at V came to 8 bases and at J to 1 base, leaving 10 bases not matched to a gene. The length of the CDR3 is 16 residues. Produced via immunoSEQ multiplex PCR; TCRdb's table is partial and in-frame only. The table records 300,000 or so clones, more than 75% of them present only once. The clonotype originates from a man in his fifties or sixties with active or convalescent COVID-19. The V gene is TRBV19, the J gene TRBJ1-4; TRBD1 agrees at 7 bases. The specimen sequenced was peripheral blood. In DNA form, the CDR3 reads TGTGCCAGTTCCCGACAGGGTGCTGTAACTAATGAAAAACTGTTTTTT. This codes for CASSRQGAVTNEKLFF.